A selection of T cell receptor beta chains follows, all from one sample in a study of T cell clones after liver transplantation. The protocol was immunoSEQ multiplex PCR, while the TCRdb copy is restricted to in-frame clones and leaves out a portion. The profile shows some 110,000 clones, approximately 90% of them singletons. This material consisted of CD4+ T cells from blood, taken 12 months after liver transplant. These receptors came from a human patient who received a liver transplant. The T cells may come from the graft donor. Each CDR3 is given with its conserved first and last residue. The D gene is left open where the match is weak. Where a row states a size, it is once, few, many or the class of an expanded clone; other rows omit it.

size: once
D: NA
J: TRBJ2-7
V: TRBV28
CDR3: CASSSTSGPREQYF
DNA: TGTGCCAGCAGTTCTACCTCGGGTCCTCGCGAGCAGTACTTC

size: once
D: NA
J: TRBJ2-1
V: TRBV5-8
CDR3: CASSTRDSYNEQFF
DNA: TGTGCCAGCAGCACTCGAGACAGCTACAATGAGCAGTTCTTC

size: NA
D: TRBD2
J: TRBJ2-7
V: TRBV27
CDR3: CASSLDCRLAGENAHGVLEQYF
DNA: TGTGCCAGCAGTTTGGACTGTCGACTAGCGGGAGAAAATGCGCACGGAGTTCTCGAGCAGTACTTC

size: NA
D: NA
J: TRBJ2-1
V: TRBV7-2
CDR3: CASSFGSSVPNEQFF
DNA: TGTGCCAGCAGCTTCGGTAGTAGCGTCCCCAATGAGCAGTTCTTC

size: NA
D: NA
J: TRBJ1-1
V: TRBV29-1
CDR3: CSVEAPDGNTEAFF
DNA: TGCAGCGTTGAAGCCCCGGACGGTAACACTGAAGCTTTCTTT

size: NA
D: NA
J: TRBJ1-5
V: TRBV27
CDR3: CASSLRGVGFNQPQHF
DNA: TGTGCCAGCAGCCTACGGGGGGTGGGGTTCAATCAGCCCCAGCATTTT

size: NA
D: TRBD2
J: TRBJ2-4
V: TRBV11-2
CDR3: CASSLDTGGNIQYF
DNA: TGTGCCAGCAGCTTAGATACGGGAGGAAACATTCAGTACTTC

size: NA
D: TRBD2
J: TRBJ2-3
V: TRBV9
CDR3: CASSDPGLLITDTQYF
DNA: TGTGCCAGCAGCGACCCGGGACTACTTATCACAGATACGCAGTATTTT

size: NA
D: TRBD1
J: TRBJ2-7
V: TRBV4-2
CDR3: CASSQSPGQPYEQYF
DNA: TGTGCCAGCAGCCAGTCCCCGGGACAGCCCTACGAGCAGTACTTC

size: NA
D: TRBD1
J: TRBJ2-5
V: TRBV29-1
CDR3: CSVHRGRGETQYF
DNA: TGCAGCGTACACAGGGGGCGTGGGGAGACCCAGTACTTC

size: NA
D: NA
J: TRBJ2-1
V: TRBV5-6
CDR3: CASRLGQRGSSYNEQFF
DNA: TGTGCCAGCAGACTCGGACAGAGAGGTAGCTCCTACAATGAGCAGTTCTTC

size: few
D: NA
J: TRBJ1-3
V: TRBV2
CDR3: CATGSGNTIYF
DNA: TGTGCCACCGGATCGGGAAACACCATATATTTT

size: NA
D: NA
J: TRBJ1-3
V: TRBV4-3
CDR3: CASSPKINSGNTIYF
DNA: TGCGCCAGCAGCCCAAAGATAAACAGTGGAAACACCATATATTTT

size: NA
D: NA
J: TRBJ1-2
V: TRBV5-1
CDR3: CASSLQGPRQYGYTF
DNA: TGCGCCAGCAGCTTACAGGGACCTCGACAATATGGCTACACCTTC

size: NA
D: TRBD2
J: TRBJ2-4
V: TRBV7-9
CDR3: CASSRSGTDIQYF
DNA: TGTGCCAGCAGCAGAAGCGGGACGGACATTCAGTACTTC

size: NA
D: NA
J: TRBJ2-2
V: TRBV5-1
CDR3: CASSQGPTGELFF
DNA: TGCGCCAGCAGCCAAGGTCCGACCGGGGAGCTGTTTTTT

size: NA
D: NA
J: TRBJ1-4
V: TRBV19
CDR3: CASSIIGGRKLFF
DNA: TGTGCCAGTAGTATCATTGGGGGCCGAAAACTGTTTTTT

size: NA
D: NA
J: TRBJ2-5
V: TRBV2
CDR3: CASCGLQETQYF
DNA: TGTGCCAGCTGTGGACTGCAAGAGACCCAGTACTTC

size: NA
D: NA
J: TRBJ2-5
V: TRBV11-3
CDR3: CASSLGRTARGETQYF
DNA: TGTGCCAGCAGCTTAGGGCGGACTGCCCGGGGGGAGACCCAGTACTTC

size: NA
D: NA
J: TRBJ1-2
V: TRBV27
CDR3: CASSLSGGDGYTF
DNA: TGTGCCAGCAGTTTATCGGGGGGGGATGGCTACACCTTC

size: NA
D: NA
J: TRBJ1-1
V: TRBV28
CDR3: CASSLRQNAFF
DNA: TGTGCCAGCAGTTTACGTCAGAACGCTTTCTTT

size: NA
D: NA
J: TRBJ2-2
V: TRBV19
CDR3: CASTKGSGHDTGELFF
DNA: TGTGCCAGTACAAAAGGATCGGGACACGACACCGGGGAGCTGTTTTTT

size: NA
D: TRBD2
J: TRBJ2-5
V: TRBV19
CDR3: CASRAGVGFGETQYF
DNA: TGTGCCAGTAGGGCGGGAGTAGGTTTCGGAGAGACCCAGTACTTC

size: NA
D: NA
J: TRBJ2-2
V: TRBV2
CDR3: CASSGGNTGELFF
DNA: TGTGCCAGCAGCGGGGGCAACACCGGGGAGCTGTTTTTT

size: once
D: NA
J: TRBJ2-5
V: TRBV5-1
CDR3: CASSLGPKLGQETQYF
DNA: TGCGCCAGCAGCTTGGGACCAAAGTTAGGCCAAGAGACCCAGTACTTC

size: once
D: TRBD2
J: TRBJ2-1
V: TRBV28
CDR3: CASSLPGLGNEQFF
DNA: TGTGCCAGCAGTTTACCGGGACTAGGTAATGAGCAGTTCTTC

size: few
D: NA
J: TRBJ2-3
V: TRBV4-1
CDR3: CASSQDRGLTDTQYF
DNA: TGCGCCAGCAGCCAAGACAGGGGACTAACAGATACGCAGTATTTT

size: NA
D: NA
J: TRBJ2-5
V: TRBV5-6
CDR3: CASSSDRAEETQYF
DNA: TGTGCCAGCAGCTCGGACCGGGCGGAGGAGACCCAGTACTTC